This T cell receptor (beta chain) was sequenced for a study of CD4+ T cells in melanoma. About this clone itself: Its antigen remains unknown.

Study-level points and caveats: A reported correlation linked neoantigen-specific CD4+ T cells to CD8+, macrophage and B cell function. In melanoma, neoantigen-specific CD4+ T cells reportedly differed in differentiation state.

The CDR3 totals 12 residues. CDR1 and CDR2 from the germline V gene are LGHDT and YNNKEL (reference sequence). Trimming left V 0 bases short and J 10 bases short, with 7 bases between. Data came from immunoSEQ multiplex PCR; TCRdb stores just in-frame clones and leaves some out. The data contain about 5,700 clones, 65% to 70% of them singletons. The source material was cells from a culture (not recorded whether cultured in vitro). The chain couples TRBV3-1 (or the pseudogene TRBV3-2) to TRBJ1-5; the D is unclear. This clonotype was obtained from a human donor with melanoma. The CDR3 DNA reads as TGTGCCAGCAGCCAAGATTGGGGACCCCAGCATTTT. This gives the protein CASSQDWGPQHF.